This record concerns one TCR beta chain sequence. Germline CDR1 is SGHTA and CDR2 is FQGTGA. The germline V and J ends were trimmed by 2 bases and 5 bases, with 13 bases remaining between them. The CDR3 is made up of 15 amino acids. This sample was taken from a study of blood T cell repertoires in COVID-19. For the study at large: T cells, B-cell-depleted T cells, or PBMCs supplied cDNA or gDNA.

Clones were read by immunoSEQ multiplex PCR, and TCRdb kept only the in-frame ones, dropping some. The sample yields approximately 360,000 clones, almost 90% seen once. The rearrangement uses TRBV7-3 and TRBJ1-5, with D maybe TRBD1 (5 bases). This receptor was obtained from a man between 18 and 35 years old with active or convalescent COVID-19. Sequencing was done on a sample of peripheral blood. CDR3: CASSLDGAQDQPQHF. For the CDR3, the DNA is TGTGCCAGCAGCTTAGATGGGGCGCAAGATCAGCCCCAGCATTTT.